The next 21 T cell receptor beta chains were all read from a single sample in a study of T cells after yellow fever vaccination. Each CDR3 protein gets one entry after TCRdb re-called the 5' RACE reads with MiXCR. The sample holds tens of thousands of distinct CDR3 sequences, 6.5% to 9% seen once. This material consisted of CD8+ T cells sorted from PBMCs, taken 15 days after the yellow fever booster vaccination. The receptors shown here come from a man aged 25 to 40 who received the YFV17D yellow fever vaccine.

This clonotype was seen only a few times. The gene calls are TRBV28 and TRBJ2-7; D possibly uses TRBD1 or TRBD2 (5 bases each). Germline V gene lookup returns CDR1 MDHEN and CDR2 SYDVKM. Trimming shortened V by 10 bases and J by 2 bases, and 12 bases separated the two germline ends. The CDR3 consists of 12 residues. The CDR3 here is CATPEGTYEQYF. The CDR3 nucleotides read TGTGCCACCCCCGAGGGGACCTACGAGCAGTACTTC.

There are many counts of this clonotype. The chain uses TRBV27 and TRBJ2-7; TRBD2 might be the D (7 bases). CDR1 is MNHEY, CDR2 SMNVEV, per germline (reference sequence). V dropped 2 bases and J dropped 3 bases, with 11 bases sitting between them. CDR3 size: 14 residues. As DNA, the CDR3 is TGTGCCAGCAGTTTAATAGGGGGGGACTACGAGCAGTACTTC. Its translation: CASSLIGGDYEQYF.

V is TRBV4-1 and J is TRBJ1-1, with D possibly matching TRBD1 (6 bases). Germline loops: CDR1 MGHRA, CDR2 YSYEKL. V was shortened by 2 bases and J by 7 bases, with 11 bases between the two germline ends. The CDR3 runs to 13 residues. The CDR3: CASSQPTGYEAFF. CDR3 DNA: TGCGCCAGCAGCCAACCCACAGGGTATGAAGCTTTCTTT.

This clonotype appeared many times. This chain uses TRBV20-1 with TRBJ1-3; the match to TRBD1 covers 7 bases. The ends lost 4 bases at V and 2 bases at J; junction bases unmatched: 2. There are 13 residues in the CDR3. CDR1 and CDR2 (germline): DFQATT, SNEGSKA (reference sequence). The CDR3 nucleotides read TGCAGTGCTACGGGGACAGCTGGAAACACCATATATTTT. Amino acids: CSATGTAGNTIYF.

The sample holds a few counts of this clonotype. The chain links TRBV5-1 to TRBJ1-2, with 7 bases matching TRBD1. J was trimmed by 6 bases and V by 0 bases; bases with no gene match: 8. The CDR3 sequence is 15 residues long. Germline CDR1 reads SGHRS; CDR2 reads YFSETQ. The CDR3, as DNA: TGCGCCAGCAGCTTGGATCTCTCCGGGACAGATGGCTACACCTTC. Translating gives CASSLDLSGTDGYTF. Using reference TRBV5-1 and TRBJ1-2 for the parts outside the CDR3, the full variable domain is KAGVTQTPRYLIKTRGQQVTLSCSPISGHRSVSWYQQTPGQGLQFLFEYFSETQRNKGNFPGRFSGRQFSNSRSEMNVSTLELGDSALYLCASSLDLSGTDGYTFGSGTRLTVV.

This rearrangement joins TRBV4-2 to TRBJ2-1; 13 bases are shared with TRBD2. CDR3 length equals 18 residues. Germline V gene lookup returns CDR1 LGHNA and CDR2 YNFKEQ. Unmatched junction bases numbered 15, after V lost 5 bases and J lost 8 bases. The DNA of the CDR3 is TGTGCCAGCAGCGAATCCCTACTAGCGGGAGGGCCGGAGGATGAGCAGTTCTTC. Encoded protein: CASSESLLAGGPEDEQFF.

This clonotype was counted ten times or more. DNA of the CDR3: TGTGCCACCAGCAGACCATCCACAGACCTTACAGATACGCAGTATTTT. It specifies CATSRPSTDLTDTQYF. The J gene is TRBJ2-3, the V gene TRBV15; D uncertain. The germline V and J ends were trimmed by 2 bases and 3 bases, with 15 bases remaining between them. The CDR3 extends over 16 amino acids. The germline V gene has CDR1 LNHNV and CDR2 YYDKDF (reference sequence).

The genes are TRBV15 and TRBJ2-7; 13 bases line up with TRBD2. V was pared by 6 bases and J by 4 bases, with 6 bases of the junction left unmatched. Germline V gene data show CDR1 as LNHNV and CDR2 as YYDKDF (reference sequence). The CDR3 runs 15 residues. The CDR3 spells CATRHGLAGEYEQYF. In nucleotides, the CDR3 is TGTGCCACCAGACATGGACTAGCGGGGGAATACGAGCAGTACTTC.

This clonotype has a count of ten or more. The CDR3 DNA reads as TGTGCCAGTTGGACTAGCGGGAGTTATGAGCAGTTCTTC. Protein sequence: CASWTSGSYEQFF. This chain joins TRBV19 and TRBJ2-1, with TRBD2 matching 13 bases. After removal of 8 bases from V and 8 bases from J, the junction contained 3 bases not matched to a gene. CDR1 LNHDA and CDR2 SQIVND come from the germline V gene (reference sequence). The CDR3 consists of 13 residues.

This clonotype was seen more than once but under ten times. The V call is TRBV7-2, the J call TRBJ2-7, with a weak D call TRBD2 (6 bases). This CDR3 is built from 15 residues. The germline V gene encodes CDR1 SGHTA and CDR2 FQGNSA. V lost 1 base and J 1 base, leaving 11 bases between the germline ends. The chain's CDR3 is CASSLVAEESYEQYF. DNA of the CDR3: TGTGCCAGCAGCTTAGTAGCGGAGGAGTCCTACGAGCAGTACTTC.

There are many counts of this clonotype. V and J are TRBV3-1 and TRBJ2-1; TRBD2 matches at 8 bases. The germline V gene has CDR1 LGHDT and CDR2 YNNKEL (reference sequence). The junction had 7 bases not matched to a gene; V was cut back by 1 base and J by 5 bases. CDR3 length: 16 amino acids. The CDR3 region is CASSQGGALADNEQFF. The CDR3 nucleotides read TGTGCCAGCAGCCAAGGGGGGGCACTAGCGGACAATGAGCAGTTCTTC.

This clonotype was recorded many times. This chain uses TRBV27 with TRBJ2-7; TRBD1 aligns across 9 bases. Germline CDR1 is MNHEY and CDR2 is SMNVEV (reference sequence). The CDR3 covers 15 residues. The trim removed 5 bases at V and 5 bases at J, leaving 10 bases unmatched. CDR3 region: CASSIGTGSGDEQYF. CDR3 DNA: TGTGCCAGCAGTATAGGGACAGGGAGCGGCGACGAGCAGTACTTC.

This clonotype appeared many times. CDR3 DNA sequence: TGCAGCGGACTAGTGGAGACCCAGTACTTC. This sequence encodes CSGLVETQYF. J is TRBJ2-5 and V is TRBV29-1; a weak D match, TRBD2 (6 bases). Germline V CDR1 and CDR2: SQVTM, ANQGSEA. V lost 7 bases to trimming and J lost 5 bases, with 8 bases between them. The CDR3 runs 10 residues.

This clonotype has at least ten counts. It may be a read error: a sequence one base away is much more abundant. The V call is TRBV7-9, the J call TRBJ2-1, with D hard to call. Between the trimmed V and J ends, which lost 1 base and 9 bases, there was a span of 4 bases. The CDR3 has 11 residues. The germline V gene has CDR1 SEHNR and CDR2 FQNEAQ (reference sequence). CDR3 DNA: TGTGCCAGCAGCTTAGGGAGTGAGCAGTTCTTC. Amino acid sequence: CASSLGSEQFF.

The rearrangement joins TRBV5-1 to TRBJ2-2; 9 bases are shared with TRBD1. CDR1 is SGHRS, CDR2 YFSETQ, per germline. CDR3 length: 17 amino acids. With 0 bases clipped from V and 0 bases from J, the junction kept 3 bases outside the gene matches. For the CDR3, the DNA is TGCGCCAGCAGCTTGGGGGACAGGGCTTCGAACACCGGGGAGCTGTTTTTT. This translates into CASSLGDRASNTGELFF.

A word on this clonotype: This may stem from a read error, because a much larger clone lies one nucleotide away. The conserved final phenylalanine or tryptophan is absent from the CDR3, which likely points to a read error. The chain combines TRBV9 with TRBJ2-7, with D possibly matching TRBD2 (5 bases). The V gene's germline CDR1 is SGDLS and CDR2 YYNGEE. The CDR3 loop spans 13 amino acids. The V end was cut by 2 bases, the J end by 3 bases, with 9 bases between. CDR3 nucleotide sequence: TGTGCCAGCAGCGTTGAGGGAAGCTACGAGCAGTACTAC. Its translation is CASSVEGSYEQYY.

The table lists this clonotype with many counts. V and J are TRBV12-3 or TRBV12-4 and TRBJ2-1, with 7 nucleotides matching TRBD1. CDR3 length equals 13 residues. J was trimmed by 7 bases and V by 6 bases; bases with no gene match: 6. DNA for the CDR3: TGTGCCAGCAGGCAGGGGGTTAGTAATGAGCAGTTCTTC. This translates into CASRQGVSNEQFF.

The DNA for the CDR3 is TGTGCCAGCAGTTTACTCTTCGGGAGGAACACTGAAGCTTTCTTT. It specifies CASSLLFGRNTEAFF. This chain connects TRBV27 to TRBJ1-1; D is unresolved. Trimming left V 2 bases short and J 1 base short, with 11 bases between. The CDR3 has 15 amino acids. Germline V gene data show CDR1 as MNHEY and CDR2 as SMNVEV (reference sequence).

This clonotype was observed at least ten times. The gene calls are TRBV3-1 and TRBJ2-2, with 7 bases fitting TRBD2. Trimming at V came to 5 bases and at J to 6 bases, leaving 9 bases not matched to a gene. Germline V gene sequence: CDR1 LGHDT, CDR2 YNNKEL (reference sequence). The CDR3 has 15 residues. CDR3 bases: TGTGCCAGCAGCTCCGGGACTATCCCCTCCGGGGAGCTGTTTTTT. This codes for CASSSGTIPSGELFF.

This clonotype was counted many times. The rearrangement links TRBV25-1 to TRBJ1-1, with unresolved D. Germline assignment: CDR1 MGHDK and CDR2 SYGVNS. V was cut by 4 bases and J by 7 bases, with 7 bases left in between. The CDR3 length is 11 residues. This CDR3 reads CASSVGNEAFF. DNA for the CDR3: TGTGCCAGCAGTGTGGGGAATGAAGCTTTCTTT.

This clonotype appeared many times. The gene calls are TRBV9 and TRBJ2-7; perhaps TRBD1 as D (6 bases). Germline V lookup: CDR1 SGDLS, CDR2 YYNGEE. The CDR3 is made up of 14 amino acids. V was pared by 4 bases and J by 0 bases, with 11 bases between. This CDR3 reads CASSPRDTSYEQYF. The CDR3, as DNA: TGTGCCAGCAGCCCAAGGGACACCTCCTACGAGCAGTACTTC.